This T cell receptor beta chain was sequenced in a study of identical twins (dated by TCRdb to 2016 to 2018). Context from the whole study: TCR alpha and beta repertoires from monozygotic twins, unrelated adults of various ages and cord blood were deep-sequenced to test whether fetal clonotypes persist. To rule out contamination, replicate twin experiments were performed at different times with different library preparation protocols.

This clonotype was observed a handful of times. Its antigen is not yet known. Base-call qualities are not available, and no considerably larger clone is one nucleotide away. The research as a whole found: In monozygotic twins, out-of-frame TCR alpha sharing was systematically underestimated by recombination models, although the models agreed with sharing between unrelated individuals. Out-of-frame TCR alpha sequences shared between twins showed an excess of low generation-probability sequences compared with coincidental sharing between unrelated individuals. The excess sharing between twins in beta out-of-frame sequences was weaker because fewer shared sequences reduced the signal-to-noise ratio. Invariant T cells such as MAIT and iNKT could partly confound zero-insertion analyses, though diverse VJ usage argued against this for most clonotypes. Conclusions relied on cross-sectional statistical analysis, since the same donors could not be followed over many years. Fewer insertions were carried by abundant cord blood beta clonotypes; a weaker similar trend was observed in young adult naive repertoires, while no such trend was observed in memory repertoires.

CDR3 length: 13 amino acids, cysteine to phenylalanine. Just CDR3 DNA is preserved here, 39 bases in frame from base 1. For this chain, trimming is 6 bases at the V end and 3 bases at the J end, and the number of junction bases without a gene match is 1. Taken from the germline V gene, the CDR1 and CDR2 loops are ENHRY and SYGVKD. Library generation was performed with 5' RACE. The data were produced on an Illumina HiSeq 2000. A universal primer binding site was introduced by template switching, and a unique molecular identifier was present in the final cDNA, enabling accurate counting of TCR cDNA molecules. First-strand cDNA for TCR alpha and beta chains was synthesized from specific primers in the conserved constant-segment region. To control for contamination, each cDNA library was double barcoded with a SMART-Mk sample barcode plus Illumina barcodes. TruSeq adapter sequences along with Illumina sample barcodes were introduced in two successive PCR steps. Sequencing of the TCR alpha and beta cDNA libraries was done on the Illumina HiSeq platform using custom primers. The authors' analysis ran thus. Raw reads were processed with MiGEC to extract unique molecular identifiers, and MiXCR was used to determine CDR3 positions. Recombination models were inferred per individual with the repgenHMM and IGoR tools using an EM algorithm. The analysis of shared clonotypes was done with the tcR package in R, with sharing normalized by the product of cloneset sizes. To study raw recombination free of thymic and clonal selection effects, out-of-frame nonproductive sequences were analyzed. TCRdb redid the processing of the public reads, applying fastp at Q25 and MiXCR, and retained in-frame beta chains. Merged by CDR3 protein, the rows form single entries marked with the most common genes and DNA. These V and J calls derive from TCRdb rather than the authors' analysis. This sample holds about 470,000 distinct CDR3 sequences; more than 20% were observed only once. About 2.9% of the sample goes to the ten largest clones.

All donors were healthy Caucasians. The twin cohort comprised three pairs of female monozygotic twins, all aged about 18 to 30 years. CD4+ and CD8+ T cell populations were isolated with positive isolation kits from Invitrogen. These data also featured in a second study, about T cells expressing NK-cell markers. From the second report: In sorted CD3+CD56+NKG2C+, CD3+CD56+NKG2C- and CD3+CD56-NKG2C+ T-cell subsets from 7 to 9 donors, TCR beta-chain repertoires were profiled. Among the eight sequenced donors, seven were HCMV-seropositive and one was HCMV-seronegative. In several experiments an anti-gammadeltaTCR antibody was added to restrict sorting to alphabetaTCR-expressing T cells. In six donors, the dominant CD3+CD56+NKG2C+ clonotypes were among the top 10 CD8+ clonotypes and accounted for about 1.0-7.5% of CD8+ T cells. Those dominant clonotypes were again the most abundant among CD3+CD56-NKG2C+ cells in a handful of donors, at about 28.3-60.1%. It remained unclear whether the expanded NKG2C-expressing T cell clones were specific for HCMV antigens. The study sequenced eight donors, all healthy volunteers chosen at random: three men and five women. A commercial ELISA kit detecting HCMV-specific IgG in serum was used to determine HCMV serostatus. MIGEC handled demultiplexing of the reads and grouping by UMI, while MiTCR was used to assemble and quantify clonotypes. Only TCR cDNA sequences supported by at least two reads were kept to exclude erroneous sequences. The tcR package was used for downstream repertoire analysis, and clonotypes were matched across fractions by CDR3 nucleotide sequence plus V segment. VDJmatch was used to annotate antigen specificity against VDJdb, with one amino acid substitution allowed in CDR3.

The TCR sequence derives from a woman aged 18-30 years in good health. Here the chain combines TRBV10-3 and TRBJ1-3; the central 8 bases match TRBD1. The material sequenced was CD4+ T cells sorted from blood. The CDR3 has the sequence CAIRTGVGNTIYF. At the DNA level, the sequence is TGTGCCATCAGGACAGGGGTTGGAAACACCATATATTTT.